These T cell receptor beta chains were read from a single sample in a study of cytomegalovirus exposure and HLA in healthy donors. Sequencing used immunoSEQ multiplex PCR; TCRdb keeps in-frame clones, though not all of them. The sample holds tens of thousands of clones, approximately 84% seen once. Sequencing was performed on PBMCs. Every receptor here comes from a man between 18 and 35 years old in good health and CMV-seronegative. Each CDR3 is given with its conserved first and last residue. Fields, in order: clone size, CDR3 length, D gene, V gene, J gene, CDR3 protein, CDR3 DNA. D genes are given only for firm matches. The size entry is marked missing in some rows and otherwise reads once, few, many or a size class.

once,13,-,TRBV25-1,TRBJ1-1,CASRRTENTEAFF,TGTGCCAGCCGGCGGACAGAGAACACTGAAGCTTTCTTT
-,14,-,TRBV25-1,TRBJ1-5,CASSEWGDGQPQHF,TGTGCCAGCAGTGAATGGGGGGATGGTCAGCCCCAGCATTTT
-,14,TRBD1,TRBV2,TRBJ1-1,CATTTGTGNTEAFF,TGTGCCACCACGACCGGGACAGGGAACACTGAAGCTTTCTTT
once,16,-,TRBV27,TRBJ1-4,CASSGNSGHPNEKLFF,TGTGCCAGCAGTGGAAACTCAGGGCATCCGAATGAAAAACTGTTTTTT
-,16,TRBD2,TRBV2,TRBJ2-1,CASKIRTSGRYNEQFF,TGTGCCAGCAAGATACGGACTAGCGGGAGGTACAATGAGCAGTTCTTC
-,14,-,TRBV4-3,TRBJ2-7,CASSQDWVGAEQYF,TGCGCCAGCAGCCAAGATTGGGTGGGGGCCGAGCAGTACTTC
-,14,-,TRBV7-2,TRBJ2-3,CASSLSRGTDTQYF,TGTGCCAGCAGCTTAAGTCGAGGCACAGATACGCAGTATTTT
once,15,-,TRBV7-8,TRBJ1-2,CASSLTGRGDLSYTF,TGTGCCAGCAGCTTGACAGGCCGTGGAGATTTGTCCTACACCTTC
-,15,-,TRBV9,TRBJ2-3,CASSVEWGEGDTQYF,TGTGCCAGCAGCGTAGAATGGGGAGAAGGGGATACGCAGTATTTT
-,16,-,TRBV11-1,TRBJ2-6,CASSSRQESGANVLTF,TGTGCCAGCAGCTCCAGACAGGAGTCTGGGGCCAACGTCCTGACTTTC
-,15,-,TRBV28,TRBJ1-4,CASIGGGLSNEKLFF,TGTGCCAGCATAGGCGGGGGGTTATCTAATGAAAAACTGTTTTTT
-,16,-,TRBV30,TRBJ2-5,CAWSVFLVRTEETQYF,TGTGCCTGGAGTGTTTTTCTGGTGAGGACAGAAGAGACCCAGTACTTC
-,14,TRBD2,TRBV9,TRBJ2-7,CASSAGLAGGEQYF,TGTGCCAGCAGCGCCGGACTAGCGGGAGGCGAGCAGTACTTC
few,14,-,TRBV5-1,TRBJ2-7,CASSESSPSYEQYF,TGCGCCAGCAGTGAATCTAGCCCAAGTTACGAGCAGTACTTC